The clone carrying this TCR beta chain was seen once. The sample is drawn from a study of shared clonotypes between healthy human individuals. The CDR3 length is 13 residues. Trimming took 6 bases from V and 7 from J; bases not matched to a gene: 5. Germline V gives CDR1 SEHNR, CDR2 FQNEAQ (reference sequence). Sequenced by immunoSEQ multiplex PCR; TCRdb stores in-frame clones only, minus some. Among some 1.4 million clones, 95% to 97% were seen once, and the ten largest hold 0.95% to 1.5%. The sequence came from a man aged 25-45 years in good health. The chain couples TRBV7-9 to TRBJ2-1; 8 nucleotides agree with TRBD1. The sequenced sample consisted of naive CD4+ T cells sorted from blood. Subset specified: CD45RA+ positively selected. CDR3 nucleotides: TGTGCCAGCAGGCCGACAGGGGCGAATGAGCAGTTCTTC. Amino acids: CASRPTGANEQFF.